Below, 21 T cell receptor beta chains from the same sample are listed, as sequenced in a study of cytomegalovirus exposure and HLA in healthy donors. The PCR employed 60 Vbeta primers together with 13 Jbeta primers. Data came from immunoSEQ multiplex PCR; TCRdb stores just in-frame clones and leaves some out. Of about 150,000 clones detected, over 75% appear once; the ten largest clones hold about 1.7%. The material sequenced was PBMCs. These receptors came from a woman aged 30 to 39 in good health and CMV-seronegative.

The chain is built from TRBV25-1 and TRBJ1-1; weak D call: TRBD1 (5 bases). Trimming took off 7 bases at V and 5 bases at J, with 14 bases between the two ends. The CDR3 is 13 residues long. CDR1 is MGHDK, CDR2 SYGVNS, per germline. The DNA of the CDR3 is TGTGCCAGCACCCTAGGGGATGCAACTGAAGCTTTCTTT. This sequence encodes CASTLGDATEAFF.

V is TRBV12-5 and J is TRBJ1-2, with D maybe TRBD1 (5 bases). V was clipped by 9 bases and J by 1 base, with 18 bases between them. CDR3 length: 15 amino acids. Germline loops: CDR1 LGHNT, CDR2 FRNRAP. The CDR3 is CASGGTRPHNYGYTF. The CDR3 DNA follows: TGTGCTAGCGGGGGGACCCGACCACATAACTATGGCTACACCTTC.

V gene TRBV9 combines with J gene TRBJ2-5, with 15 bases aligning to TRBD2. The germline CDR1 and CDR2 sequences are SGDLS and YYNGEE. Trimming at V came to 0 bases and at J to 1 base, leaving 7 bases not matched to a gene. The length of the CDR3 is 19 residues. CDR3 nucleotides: TGTGCCAGCAGCGTAGAAGGGACTAGCGGGGGGAATATCCAAGAGACCCAGTACTTC. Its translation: CASSVEGTSGGNIQETQYF.

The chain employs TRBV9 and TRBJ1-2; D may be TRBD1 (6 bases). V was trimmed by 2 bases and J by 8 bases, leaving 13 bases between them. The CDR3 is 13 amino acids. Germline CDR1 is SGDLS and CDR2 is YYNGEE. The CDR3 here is CASSVTGRVGYTF. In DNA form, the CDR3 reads TGTGCCAGCAGCGTTACAGGGAGAGTCGGCTACACCTTC.

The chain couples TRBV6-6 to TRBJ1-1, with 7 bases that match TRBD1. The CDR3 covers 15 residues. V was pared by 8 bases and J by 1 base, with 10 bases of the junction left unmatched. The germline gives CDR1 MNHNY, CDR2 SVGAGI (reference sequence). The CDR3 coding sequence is TGTGCCAGCGATCAGGACGGGACAGAGAACACTGAAGCTTTCTTT. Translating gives CASDQDGTENTEAFF.

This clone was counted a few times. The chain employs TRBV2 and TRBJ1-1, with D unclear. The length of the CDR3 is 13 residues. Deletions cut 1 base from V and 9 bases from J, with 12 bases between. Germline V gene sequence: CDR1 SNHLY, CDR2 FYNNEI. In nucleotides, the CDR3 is TGTGCCAGCAGTGAAGGCTGGGCGTTGCAAGCTTTCTTT. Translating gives CASSEGWALQAFF.

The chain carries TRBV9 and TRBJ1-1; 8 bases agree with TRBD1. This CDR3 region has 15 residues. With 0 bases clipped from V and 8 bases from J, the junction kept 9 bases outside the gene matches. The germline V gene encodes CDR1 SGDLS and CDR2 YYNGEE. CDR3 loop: CASSVAPGTGSEAFF. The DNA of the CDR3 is TGTGCCAGCAGCGTAGCCCCCGGGACAGGAAGCGAAGCTTTCTTT. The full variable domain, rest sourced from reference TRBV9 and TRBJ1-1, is DSGVTQTPKHLITATGQRVTLRCSPRSGDLSVYWYQQSLDQGLQFLIQYYNGEERAKGNILERFSAQQFPDLHSELNLSSLELGDSALYFCASSVAPGTGSEAFFGQGTRLTVV.

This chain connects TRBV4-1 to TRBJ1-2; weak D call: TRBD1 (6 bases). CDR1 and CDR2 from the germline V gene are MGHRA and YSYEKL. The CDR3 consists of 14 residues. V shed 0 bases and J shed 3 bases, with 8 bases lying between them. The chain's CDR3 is CASSQDGGHYGYTF. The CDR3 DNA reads TGCGCCAGCAGCCAAGACGGGGGGCACTATGGCTACACCTTC.

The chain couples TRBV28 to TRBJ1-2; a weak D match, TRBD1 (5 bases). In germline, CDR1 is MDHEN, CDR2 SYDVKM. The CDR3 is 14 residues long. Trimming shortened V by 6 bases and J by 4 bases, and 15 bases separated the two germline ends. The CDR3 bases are TGTGCCAGCAGATCCCAGGGAGGTATCTATGGCTACACCTTC. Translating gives CASRSQGGIYGYTF.

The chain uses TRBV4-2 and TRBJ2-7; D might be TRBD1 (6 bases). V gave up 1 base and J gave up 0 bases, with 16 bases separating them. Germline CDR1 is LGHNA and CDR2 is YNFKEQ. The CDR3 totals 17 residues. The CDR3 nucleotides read TGTGCCAGCAGCCAAGGGTCTGACAGGATCAGCTCCTACGAGCAGTACTTC. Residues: CASSQGSDRISSYEQYF.

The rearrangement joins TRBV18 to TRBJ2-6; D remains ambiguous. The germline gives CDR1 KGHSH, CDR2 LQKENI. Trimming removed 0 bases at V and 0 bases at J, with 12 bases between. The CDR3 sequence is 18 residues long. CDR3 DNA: TGTGCCAGCTCACCACCGGTGGCGGAGAGCTCTGGGGCCAACGTCCTGACTTTC. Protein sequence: CASSPPVAESSGANVLTF.

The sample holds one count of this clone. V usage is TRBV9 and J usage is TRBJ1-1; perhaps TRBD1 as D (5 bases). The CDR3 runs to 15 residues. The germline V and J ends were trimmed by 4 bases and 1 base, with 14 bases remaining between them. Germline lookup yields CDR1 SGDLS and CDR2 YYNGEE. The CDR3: CASSPTQGRNTEAFF. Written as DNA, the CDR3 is TGTGCCAGCAGCCCTACCCAGGGAAGGAACACTGAAGCTTTCTTT. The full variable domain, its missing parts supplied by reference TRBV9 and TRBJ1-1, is DSGVTQTPKHLITATGQRVTLRCSPRSGDLSVYWYQQSLDQGLQFLIQYYNGEERAKGNILERFSAQQFPDLHSELNLSSLELGDSALYFCASSPTQGRNTEAFFGQGTRLTVV.

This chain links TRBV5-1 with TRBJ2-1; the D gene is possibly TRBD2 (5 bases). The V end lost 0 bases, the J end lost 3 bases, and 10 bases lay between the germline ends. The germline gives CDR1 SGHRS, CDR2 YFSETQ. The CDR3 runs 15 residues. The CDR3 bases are TGCGCCAGCAGCTTGGGGGTCGGGGTCTACAATGAGCAGTTCTTC. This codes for CASSLGVGVYNEQFF.

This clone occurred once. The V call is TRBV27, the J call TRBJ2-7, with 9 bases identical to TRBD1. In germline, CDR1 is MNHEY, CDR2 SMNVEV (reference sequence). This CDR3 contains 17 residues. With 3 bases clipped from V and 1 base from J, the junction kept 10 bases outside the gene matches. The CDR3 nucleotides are TGTGCCAGCAGTTTGTTATTTCCGGGACAGGGTTCCTACGAGCAGTACTTC. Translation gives CASSLLFPGQGSYEQYF.

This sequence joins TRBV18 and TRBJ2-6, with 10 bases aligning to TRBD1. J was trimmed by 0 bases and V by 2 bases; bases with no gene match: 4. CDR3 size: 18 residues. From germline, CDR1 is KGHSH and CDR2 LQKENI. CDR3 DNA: TGTGCCAGCTCACCATCGACAGGGGGCTCCTCTGGGGCCAACGTCCTGACTTTC. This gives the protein CASSPSTGGSSGANVLTF.

The CDR3 DNA follows: TGTGCCAGCAGGCGCGGGGGGGCCCAAGATACGCAGTATTTT. Translating gives CASRRGGAQDTQYF. This chain links TRBV6-5 with TRBJ2-3; 9 bases are shared with TRBD2. Germline V gives CDR1 MNHEY, CDR2 SVGAGI. The ends lost 6 bases at V and 5 bases at J; junction bases unmatched: 6. This CDR3 spans 14 amino acids.

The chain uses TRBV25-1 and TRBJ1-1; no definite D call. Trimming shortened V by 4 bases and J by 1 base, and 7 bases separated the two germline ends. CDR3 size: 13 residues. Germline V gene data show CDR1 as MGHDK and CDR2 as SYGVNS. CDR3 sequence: CASSGQENTEAFF. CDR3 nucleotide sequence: TGTGCCAGCAGTGGCCAGGAGAACACTGAAGCTTTCTTT.

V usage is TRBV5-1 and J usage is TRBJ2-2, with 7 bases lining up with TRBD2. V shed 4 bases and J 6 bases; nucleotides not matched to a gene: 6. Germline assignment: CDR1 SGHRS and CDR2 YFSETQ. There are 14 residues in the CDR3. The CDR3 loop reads CASSRTSNPGELFF. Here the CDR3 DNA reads TGCGCCAGCAGCCGGACTAGTAACCCCGGGGAGCTGTTTTTT. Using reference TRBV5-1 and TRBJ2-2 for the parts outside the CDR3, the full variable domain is KAGVTQTPRYLIKTRGQQVTLSCSPISGHRSVSWYQQTPGQGLQFLFEYFSETQRNKGNFPGRFSGRQFSNSRSEMNVSTLELGDSALYLCASSRTSNPGELFFGEGSRLTVL.

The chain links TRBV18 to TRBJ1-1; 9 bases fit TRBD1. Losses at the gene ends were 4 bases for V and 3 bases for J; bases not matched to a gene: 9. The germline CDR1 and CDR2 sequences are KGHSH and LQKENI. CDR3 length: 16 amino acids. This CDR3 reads CASSLLPWDRDTEAFF. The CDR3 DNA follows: TGTGCCAGCTCACTCCTACCGTGGGACAGGGACACTGAAGCTTTCTTT. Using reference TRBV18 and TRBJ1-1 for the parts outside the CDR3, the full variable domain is NAGVMQNPRHLVRRRGQEARLRCSPMKGHSHVYWYRQLPEEGLKFMVYLQKENIIDESGMPKERFSAEFPKEGPSILRIQQVVRGDSAAYFCASSLLPWDRDTEAFFGQGTRLTVV.

The CDR3 DNA sequence: TGTGCCAGTAGTATAGGACAGGGGACGAACACCGGGGAGCTGTTTTTT. Translation gives CASSIGQGTNTGELFF. The rearrangement joins TRBV19 to TRBJ2-2; 8 bases map to TRBD1. V was clipped by 1 base and J by 0 bases; unmatched bases: 1. Germline V lookup: CDR1 LNHDA, CDR2 SQIVND (reference sequence). There are 16 residues in the CDR3.

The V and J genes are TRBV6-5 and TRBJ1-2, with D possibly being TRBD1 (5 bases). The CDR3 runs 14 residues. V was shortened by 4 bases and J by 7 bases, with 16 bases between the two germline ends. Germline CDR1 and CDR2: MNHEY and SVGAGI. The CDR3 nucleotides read TGTGCCAGCAGTTCCACGTGGGCAGGGTCTGGCTACACCTTC. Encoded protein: CASSSTWAGSGYTF.